The 12 T cell receptor beta chains reported below all come from one sample, sequenced in a study of vaccination effects on CD4 cells after COVID-19. The assay was immunoSEQ multiplex PCR, and TCRdb's table has in-frame clones only and misses some. The sample includes about 58,000 clones, approximately 80% of them seen just once. No antigen has been identified for these receptors. CD4+ T cell isolation took place after 10 days of culture. The sequenced sample was CD4+ T cells from PBMCs cultured without peptide, obtained before COVID-19 vaccination. These receptors were obtained from a human donor who received a COVID-19 vaccine.

This chain links TRBV9 with TRBJ2-6, with 7 nucleotides matching TRBD1. Unmatched junction bases numbered 6, after V lost 3 bases and J lost 0 bases. The CDR3 sequence is 17 residues long. CDR1 is SGDLS and CDR2 is YYNGEE in the germline V gene. CDR3 sequence: CASSETGQSSGANVLTF. CDR3 nucleotide sequence: TGTGCCAGCAGCGAGACAGGGCAGTCCTCTGGGGCCAACGTCCTGACTTTC.

The chain links TRBV30 to TRBJ1-3, with unresolved D. The germline V and J ends were trimmed by 3 bases and 0 bases, with 6 bases remaining between them. The CDR3 has 13 residues. The germline V gene has CDR1 GTSNPN and CDR2 SVGIG (reference sequence). CDR3 sequence: CAWRHHSGNTIYF. Here the CDR3 DNA reads TGTGCCTGGAGGCATCACTCTGGAAACACCATATATTTT.

The J gene is TRBJ2-1, the V gene TRBV18; D possibly corresponds to TRBD1 (5 bases). This CDR3 has 13 amino acids. Germline CDR1 and CDR2: KGHSH and LQKENI. Between the trimmed V and J ends, which lost 6 bases and 14 bases, there was a span of 20 bases. In DNA form, the CDR3 reads TGTGCCAGCTCCCTAAGGACGAGCAGGGATGAGTTCTTC. Amino acid sequence: CASSLRTSRDEFF.

This chain links TRBV6-2 or TRBV6-3 with TRBJ1-2, with D perhaps matching TRBD1 (6 bases). CDR3 size: 12 residues. V was clipped by 5 bases and J by 5 bases, with 9 bases between them. Germline values: CDR1 MNHEY, CDR2 SVGEGT. The CDR3 bases are TGTGCCAGCAGTCAACAGGGATATGGCTACACCTTC. It encodes CASSQQGYGYTF.

The chain has TRBV10-2 and TRBJ2-3; D is undetermined. This CDR3 contains 14 residues. The ends were cut back, 6 bases at V and 0 bases at J, with 10 bases in the middle. Germline V gives CDR1 WSHSY, CDR2 SAAADI. The CDR3 spells CASRPSLSTDTQYF. The CDR3 nucleotides read TGCGCCAGCAGACCTAGTCTCAGCACAGATACGCAGTATTTT.

The chain links TRBV5-1 to TRBJ1-6, with 8 positions matching TRBD1. Trimming took 4 bases from V and 0 from J; bases not matched to a gene: 6. The CDR3 sequence is 17 residues long. Germline assignment: CDR1 SGHRS and CDR2 YFSETQ. CDR3 in amino acids: CASSGTGPSSYNSPLHF. The CDR3 nucleotides read TGCGCCAGCAGCGGGACAGGCCCTAGCTCCTATAATTCACCCCTCCACTTT.

This rearrangement joins TRBV5-1 to TRBJ1-1; D not certain. Looked up from germline, CDR1 is SGHRS and CDR2 is YFSETQ. The ends were cut back, 2 bases at V and 1 base at J, with 12 bases in the middle. The CDR3 extends over 15 amino acids. The CDR3 DNA is TGCGCCAGCAGCTTTAGCGTAGCCAAGAACACTGAAGCTTTCTTT. Translated: CASSFSVAKNTEAFF.

This clone has a single count. The V gene is TRBV24-1, the J gene TRBJ2-3; 10 bases are a match to TRBD1. The germline V gene encodes CDR1 KGHDR and CDR2 SFDVKD. V lost 4 bases to trimming and J lost 4 bases; unmatched junction nucleotides: 7. The CDR3 spans 16 residues. CDR3 protein: CATSDSGTGDADTQYF. The CDR3 nucleotides are TGTGCCACCAGTGACTCAGGGACAGGGGACGCAGATACGCAGTATTTT.

This chain links TRBV28 with TRBJ1-5; D remains ambiguous. Per the germline V gene, CDR1 is MDHEN and CDR2 is SYDVKM. The CDR3 has 14 residues. V was cut by 4 bases and J by 9 bases, with 16 bases left in between. CDR3: CASSSRRGQRPQHF. The CDR3 DNA reads TGTGCCAGCAGTTCTCGCCGGGGTCAACGGCCCCAGCATTTT.

This clone was seen just once. V usage is TRBV14 and J usage is TRBJ2-3; weak D call: TRBD2 (6 bases). CDR1 SGHDN and CDR2 FVKESK come from the germline V gene. This CDR3 is built from 13 residues. V gave up 0 bases and J gave up 8 bases, with 9 bases separating them. The CDR3 DNA sequence: TGTGCCAGCAGCCAAGATCCCGGGGGTACGCAGTATTTT. It encodes CASSQDPGGTQYF.

The chain combines TRBV6-2 or TRBV6-3 with TRBJ2-3; D possibly corresponds to TRBD1 (6 bases). CDR1 is MNHEY and CDR2 is SVGEGT in the germline V gene. The germline V and J ends were trimmed by 3 bases and 4 bases, with 17 bases remaining between them. The length of the CDR3 is 16 residues. CDR3 nucleotide sequence: TGTGCCAGCAGTTATGGTCAGGGGACGAGGTCAGATACGCAGTATTTT. This encodes CASSYGQGTRSDTQYF.

The V and J genes are TRBV24-1 and TRBJ2-3; D might be TRBD1 (5 bases). Germline V gene lookup returns CDR1 KGHDR and CDR2 SFDVKD. Trimming took off 2 bases at V and 0 bases at J, with 8 bases between the two ends. There are 15 residues in the CDR3. CDR3 region: CATSDSQASTDTQYF. As DNA, the CDR3 is TGTGCCACCAGTGATTCACAGGCGAGCACAGATACGCAGTATTTT.